The next 14 T cell receptor beta chains were all read from a single sample in a study of cytomegalovirus exposure and HLA in healthy donors. Researchers ran the PCR with 60 Vbeta and 13 Jbeta primers. TCRdb's table, derived via immunoSEQ multiplex PCR, lists solely in-frame clones and lacks some. The repertoire holds roughly 110,000 clones, approximately 80% seen once, with approximately 5% in the top ten. Input material: PBMCs. These receptors were collected from a young woman in good health and CMV-seropositive.

This clone was observed a few times. The V call is TRBV2, the J call TRBJ1-1; the D gene is possibly TRBD1 (6 bases). CDR3 length: 17 amino acids. The germline V and J ends were trimmed by 6 bases and 1 base, with 21 bases remaining between them. Germline assignment: CDR1 SNHLY and CDR2 FYNNEI. In nucleotides, the CDR3 is TGTGCCAGCAGGGAACCGCACCAAGCAGGGGCGAACACTGAAGCTTTCTTT. Protein sequence: CASREPHQAGANTEAFF.

This clone was seen a few times. The chain employs TRBV7-3 and TRBJ1-6; D ambiguous. Germline V CDR1 and CDR2: SGHTA, FQGTGA. This CDR3 comprises 13 residues. The germline V and J ends were trimmed by 3 bases and 8 bases, with 8 bases remaining between them. This CDR3 reads CASSFNRDSPLHF. The CDR3, as DNA: TGTGCCAGCAGCTTTAATCGGGATTCACCCCTCCACTTT.

This chain connects TRBV19 to TRBJ1-4; D ambiguous. Germline CDR1 is LNHDA and CDR2 is SQIVND (reference sequence). V was shortened by 7 bases and J by 5 bases, with 17 bases between the two germline ends. This CDR3 is built from 15 residues. The CDR3 sequence is CASTLGQVLNEKLFF. CDR3 sequence (DNA): TGTGCCAGTACCTTGGGCCAGGTCCTGAATGAAAAACTGTTTTTT.

The chain couples TRBV10-3 to TRBJ2-7, with TRBD2 matching 9 bases. Per germline, CDR1 ENHRY and CDR2 SYGVKD. This CDR3 region has 16 residues. Unmatched junction bases numbered 8, after V lost 3 bases and J lost 2 bases. CDR3 coding DNA: TGTGCCATCAGTGAAGGCGCTAGCGGGATGGCCTACGAGCAGTACTTC. This translates into CAISEGASGMAYEQYF.

V gene TRBV5-6 combines with J gene TRBJ1-4; 10 nucleotides match TRBD1. Germline CDR1 SGHDT, CDR2 YYEEEE. J was trimmed by 6 bases and V by 0 bases; bases with no gene match: 8. The CDR3 totals 17 residues. This CDR3 reads CASSLAYYGTGDEKLFF. As DNA, the CDR3 is TGTGCCAGCAGCTTGGCCTACTATGGGACAGGGGATGAAAAACTGTTTTTT.

This chain connects TRBV9 to TRBJ2-1; 8 nucleotides agree with TRBD2. This CDR3 is built from 16 residues. Losses at the gene ends were 3 bases for V and 3 bases for J; bases not matched to a gene: 8. The germline V gene encodes CDR1 SGDLS and CDR2 YYNGEE. CDR3 sequence (DNA): TGTGCCAGCAGCGCCTATACTAGCGGATTCTACAATGAGCAGTTCTTC. Translating gives CASSAYTSGFYNEQFF.

This clone was picked up a small number of times. This sequence joins TRBV5-1 and TRBJ2-1; 9 bases agree with TRBD2. The CDR3 extends over 14 amino acids. V lost 4 bases, J lost 7 bases, and 6 bases stayed unmatched. Looked up from germline, CDR1 is SGHRS and CDR2 is YFSETQ. The CDR3 here is CASSQGTSWNEQFF. CDR3 DNA sequence: TGCGCCAGCAGCCAGGGGACTAGCTGGAATGAGCAGTTCTTC.

J is TRBJ1-1 and V is TRBV30, with 8 nucleotides matching TRBD1. Per the germline V gene, CDR1 is GTSNPN and CDR2 is SVGIG (reference sequence). This CDR3 comprises 15 residues. Unmatched junction bases numbered 15, after V lost 4 bases and J lost 8 bases. The CDR3 region has the DNA TGTGCCTGGATCCCGCGGTGGGACAGGAGAATAGAAGCTTTCTTT. Translated: CAWIPRWDRRIEAFF. The full variable domain, completed using reference TRBV30 and TRBJ1-1, is SQTIHQWPATLVQPVGSPLSLECTVEGTSNPNLYWYRQAAGRGLQLLFYSVGIGQISSEVPQNLSASRPQDRQFILSSKKLLLSDSGFYLCAWIPRWDRRIEAFFGQGTRLTVV.

A few counts support this clone. V and J are TRBV18 and TRBJ2-1, with TRBD2 identical over 7 bases. The junction had 4 bases not matched to a gene; V was cut back by 3 bases and J by 5 bases. The CDR3 sequence is 14 residues long. Germline V gene data show CDR1 as KGHSH and CDR2 as LQKENI. CDR3 sequence reads: CASSPGLPNNEQFF. As DNA, the CDR3 is TGTGCCAGCTCACCGGGACTACCGAACAATGAGCAGTTCTTC.

Turning to this clone: One end of the junction varies from germline; a read error may be responsible. The rearrangement joins TRBV7-7 to TRBJ1-6; no firm D call. There are 13 residues in the CDR3. Germline V gene lookup returns CDR1 SSHAT and CDR2 FNYEAQ (reference sequence). CDR3 sequence (DNA): TGTGCTAGCAGCGCCCCGGATAATTCACCCCTCCACTTT. Encoded protein: CASSAPDNSPLHF.

J is TRBJ1-1 and V is TRBV20-1, with D possibly being TRBD1 (5 bases). Germline V gene lookup returns CDR1 DFQATT and CDR2 SNEGSKA (reference sequence). This CDR3 is built from 11 residues. The CDR3 DNA reads TGCAGGCAGGGCTCGAACACTGAAGCTTTCTTT. It yields the protein CRQGSNTEAFF.

The chain joins TRBV19 to TRBJ2-7, with D perhaps TRBD2 (6 bases). The V end was cut by 3 bases, the J end by 4 bases, with 16 bases between. The CDR3 sequence is 15 residues long. Germline CDR1 LNHDA, CDR2 SQIVND (reference sequence). This chain's CDR3 is CASSMGLASGYEQYF. The DNA of the CDR3 is TGTGCCAGTAGTATGGGTCTAGCGAGTGGTTACGAGCAGTACTTC.

This clone was detected a few times. This rearrangement joins TRBV5-1 to TRBJ2-1; D not resolved. Germline CDR1 reads SGHRS; CDR2 reads YFSETQ. The CDR3 loop spans 14 amino acids. Between the trimmed V and J ends, which lost 7 bases and 4 bases, there was a span of 15 bases. The CDR3 bases are TGCGCCAGCCGCGCCCTTCTTGGTTACAATGAGCAGTTCTTC. This gives the protein CASRALLGYNEQFF.

This clone has just a few counts. The J gene is TRBJ2-5, the V gene TRBV18, with 10 nucleotides matching TRBD2. The junction had 6 bases not matched to a gene; V was cut back by 1 base and J by 4 bases. Looked up from germline, CDR1 is KGHSH and CDR2 is LQKENI. This CDR3 region has 16 residues. CDR3 bases: TGTGCCAGCTCACCACTTAGCGGGGGGCCGGGAGAGACCCAGTACTTC. Protein: CASSPLSGGPGETQYF.